This T cell receptor beta chain was identified during a study of tumor-infiltrating lymphocytes in primary liver carcinoma. Across the whole study: The study included patients who were men and women aged 30 to 69 years.

Priming with a constant-region primer yielded TCR beta cDNA from roughly 500 ng total RNA. Libraries covering TCR beta were generated through three nested multiplex PCR rounds (using a slightly modified ARM-PCR). Running 9 to 11 cycles apiece, the first two PCR rounds relied on TRBV1-TRBV30 forward primers together with a C-beta reverse primer. Each CDR3 protein gets one entry after TCRdb re-called the multiplex PCR reads with MiXCR. The table shows about 84,000 distinct CDR3 sequences, with approximately 70% occurring only once. Turning to this clonotype: The germline gene is not matched at one end of the junction; a read error may be the cause.

The CDR3 loop spans 18 amino acids. Germline V gene sequence: CDR1 SGHRS, CDR2 YFSETQ. Starting material for RNA and DNA co-extraction consisted of roughly 17-31 mg of unsorted bulk tissue. Every patient in the cohort had a primary liver carcinoma. That carcinoma was treated by surgical resection. Sampling was performed at five separate regions of each tumor. The rearrangement uses TRBV5-1 and TRBJ2-2; TRBD2 is a possible D gene (6 bases). Sequenced material: liver tumor tissue from sampling region 1. As for subset: tumor region T1, superior pole. This TCR was sampled from a man between 35 and 55 years old with primary liver carcinoma and hepatitis B virus infection. Here the CDR3 DNA reads TGCGCCAGTAGCTTGATGTTTGGAGGGACGGTGAACGCCGGGGAGCTGTTTTTT. Protein: CASSLMFGGTVNAGELFF.